The next 22 T cell receptor beta chains were all read from a single sample in a study of CD8 T cells in ankylosing spondylitis. Overall study results and limits: Blood from ankylosing spondylitis patients appeared to carry a characteristic roughly 8-variant TCR beta motif.

Antigens for these TCRs are unknown. TCRdb redid the calling of the 5' RACE reads with MiXCR, one entry per CDR3 protein. This table holds some 450,000 distinct CDR3 sequences, roughly 18% found once. The material sequenced was blood, either unsorted or a sorted T cell fraction (not recorded which). These receptors originate from a male donor with ankylosing spondylitis.

This clonotype was counted ten times or more. The chain combines TRBV29-1 with TRBJ2-7; D is unresolved. Trimming pared 3 bases from V and 0 bases from J, leaving 12 bases between. The CDR3 spans 14 residues. Looked up from germline, CDR1 is SQVTM and CDR2 is ANQGSEA. The CDR3 DNA sequence: TGCAGCGTTGAGGTATCTCCAACCTCCTACGAGCAGTACTTC. Translating gives CSVEVSPTSYEQYF.

This clonotype occurred a few times. This chain uses TRBV6-1 with TRBJ2-7, with D possibly matching TRBD2 (6 bases). Trimming left V 9 bases short and J 6 bases short, with 21 bases between. The CDR3 sequence is 14 residues long. The V gene's germline CDR1 is MNHNS and CDR2 SASEGT. CDR3 protein: CASRGQGGVREQYF. In nucleotides, the CDR3 is TGTGCCAGTAGAGGGCAGGGAGGAGTTCGCGAGCAGTACTTC.

The chain recombines TRBV12-3 or TRBV12-4 with TRBJ1-1; 9 bases agree with TRBD1. V lost 6 bases and J lost 2; bases outside the gene matches: 10. This CDR3 contains 16 residues. CDR3 amino acids: CASSPRTGAPNTEAFF. CDR3 coding DNA: TGTGCCAGCAGCCCCCGGACAGGGGCCCCCAACACTGAAGCTTTCTTT.

J is TRBJ1-2 and V is TRBV12-3 or TRBV12-4; perhaps TRBD1 as D (5 bases). The CDR3 totals 14 residues. The ends were cut back, 5 bases at V and 2 bases at J, with 12 bases in the middle. CDR3 coding DNA: TGTGCCAGCAGTACAGGATCTTCAAACTATGGCTACACCTTC. Its translation: CASSTGSSNYGYTF.

This clonotype was seen many times. J is TRBJ1-5 and V is TRBV4-1; no clear D gene. The length of the CDR3 is 14 residues. Between the trimmed V and J ends, which lost 0 bases and 4 bases, there was a span of 7 bases. The V gene's germline CDR1 is MGHRA and CDR2 YSYEKL. CDR3 coding DNA: TGCGCCAGCAGCCAAGACACTTTTAATCAGCCCCAGCATTTT. Amino acid sequence: CASSQDTFNQPQHF.

A few counts support this clonotype. The V call is TRBV4-1, the J call TRBJ2-3; D may be TRBD2 (6 bases). V gave up 3 bases and J gave up 4 bases, with 26 bases separating them. CDR1 is MGHRA, CDR2 YSYEKL, per germline. CDR3 length equals 19 residues. The CDR3: CASSHLPGRTGERADTQYF. In nucleotides, the CDR3 is TGCGCCAGCAGCCACCTCCCTGGTCGAACGGGAGAACGTGCAGATACGCAGTATTTT.

V and J are TRBV7-9 and TRBJ1-6; TRBD1 matches 7 bases. Per the germline V gene, CDR1 is SEHNR and CDR2 is FQNEAQ (reference sequence). Trimming removed 6 bases from V and 9 bases from J; junction bases left unmatched: 17. The CDR3 extends over 17 amino acids. The CDR3 sequence is CASRSGRLGGVPSPLHF. CDR3 DNA: TGTGCCAGCAGATCTGGACGGCTAGGGGGCGTTCCTTCACCCCTCCACTTT.

CDR3 bases: TGTGCCAGCAGCCCCTTCCGGGAGGGCAATGAGCAGTTCTTC. Translating gives CASSPFREGNEQFF. The chain couples TRBV3-1 to TRBJ2-1; 8 nucleotides line up with TRBD2. CDR3 length equals 14 residues. Trimming at V came to 4 bases and at J to 6 bases, leaving 5 bases not matched to a gene. Germline V gene sequence: CDR1 LGHDT, CDR2 YNNKEL (reference sequence).

This clonotype was seen more than once but under ten times. The chain couples TRBV10-3 to TRBJ1-6; 8 nucleotides align to TRBD1. Trimming removed 7 bases from V and 4 bases from J; junction bases left unmatched: 6. Germline CDR1 is ENHRY and CDR2 is SYGVKD. The CDR3 contains 15 residues. The CDR3 spells CAIKQGGTYNSPLHF. DNA for the CDR3: TGTGCCATCAAACAGGGGGGAACGTATAATTCACCCCTCCACTTT.

V gene TRBV6-2 or TRBV6-3 combines with J gene TRBJ2-3; no definite D call. Germline V gene lookup returns CDR1 MNHEY and CDR2 SVGEGT. Trimming took off 8 bases at V and 6 bases at J, with 15 bases between the two ends. The CDR3 is 13 residues long. Written as DNA, the CDR3 is TGTGCCAGCCAGGAGCCTCTTGGGGATACGCAGTATTTT. Translating gives CASQEPLGDTQYF.

This clonotype was found a few times. This chain joins TRBV12-3 or TRBV12-4 and TRBJ1-6, with no clear D. The CDR3 sequence is 15 residues long. The V end was cut by 6 bases, the J end by 0 bases, with 9 bases between. The CDR3 region is CASREASSYNSPLHF. CDR3 nucleotides: TGTGCCAGCAGAGAGGCGAGCTCCTATAATTCACCCCTCCACTTT.

The chain couples TRBV12-3 or TRBV12-4 to TRBJ2-7; TRBD1 is a possible D gene (7 bases). V lost 1 base and J lost 6, with 13 bases in between. This CDR3 has 14 amino acids. The CDR3 region has the DNA TGTGCCAGCAGTTTAGTCAGGGGGGCTCTCGAGCAGTACTTC. This gives the protein CASSLVRGALEQYF.

This chain joins TRBV12-3 or TRBV12-4 and TRBJ1-2, with D uncertain. The CDR3 has 14 amino acids. The germline V and J ends were trimmed by 5 bases and 5 bases, with 15 bases remaining between them. The CDR3 region is CASSPLDKVYGYTF. CDR3 in DNA: TGTGCCAGCAGTCCCCTTGACAAGGTATATGGCTACACCTTC.

This clonotype showed up just a few times. The genes are TRBV7-2 and TRBJ2-1, with D tentatively TRBD2 (6 bases). This CDR3 is built from 16 residues. Germline V gene data show CDR1 as SGHTA and CDR2 as FQGNSA. The germline V and J ends were trimmed by 5 bases and 4 bases, with 18 bases remaining between them. In nucleotides, the CDR3 is TGTGCCAGCAGCGTCCTGGCGGGGACTTCGTACAATGAGCAGTTCTTC. Protein product: CASSVLAGTSYNEQFF.

This clonotype was counted only a few times. The rearrangement joins TRBV10-3 to TRBJ1-1, with 8 positions matching TRBD1. In germline, CDR1 is ENHRY, CDR2 SYGVKD. V lost 6 bases, J lost 4 bases, and 4 bases stayed unmatched. CDR3 length equals 13 residues. In DNA, the CDR3 is TGTGCCATCAGACAGGGGGAGGTCACTGAAGCTTTCTTT. This encodes CAIRQGEVTEAFF.

This clonotype occurred a few times. The junction departs from the called germline gene at one end, perhaps through a read error. The V call is TRBV12-3 or TRBV12-4, the J call TRBJ1-6; D is unresolved. CDR3 length: 19 amino acids. CDR3 loop: CAISFERGVGSSYNSPLHF. CDR3 nucleotide sequence: TGTGCCATCAGTTTTGAGCGTGGTGTGGGGAGCTCCTATAATTCACCCCTCCACTTT.

This sequence joins TRBV15 and TRBJ2-2, with D unresolved. Germline V gene lookup returns CDR1 LNHNV and CDR2 YYDKDF (reference sequence). Deletions cut 3 bases from V and 6 bases from J, with 11 bases between. The CDR3 has 14 amino acids. The CDR3 protein is CATSSPDRPGELFF. In DNA form, the CDR3 reads TGTGCCACCAGCAGCCCGGACCGACCCGGGGAGCTGTTTTTT.

The rearrangement joins TRBV11-2 to TRBJ2-6, with D possibly being TRBD2 (5 bases). The germline V and J ends were trimmed by 5 bases and 2 bases, with 10 bases remaining between them. The CDR3 runs to 15 residues. Germline V lookup: CDR1 SGHAT, CDR2 FQNNGV. The CDR3 DNA follows: TGTGCCAGCAGCCGTACAGCGGCTGGGGCCAACGTCCTGACTTTC. Translation: CASSRTAAGANVLTF.

This clonotype was detected a few times. This chain connects TRBV28 to TRBJ2-1; D gene ambiguous. This CDR3 is built from 13 residues. V lost 2 bases and J 8 bases, leaving 10 bases between the germline ends. The V gene's germline CDR1 is MDHEN and CDR2 SYDVKM. The CDR3 here is CASSLSHPDEQFF. CDR3 DNA sequence: TGTGCCAGCAGTTTAAGCCATCCGGATGAGCAGTTCTTC. Full variable domain (remainder filled in from reference TRBV28 and TRBJ2-1): DVKVTQSSRYLVKRTGEKVFLECVQDMDHENMFWYRQDPGLGLRLIYFSYDVKMKEKGDIPEGYSVSREKKERFSLILESASTNQTSMYLCASSLSHPDEQFFGPGTRLTVL.

This clonotype came up many times. The genes are TRBV12-3 or TRBV12-4 and TRBJ1-1, with 8 bases matching TRBD1. The CDR3 has 14 amino acids. The J segment lost 3 bases and the V segment lost 3 bases, leaving 3 bases of the junction unmatched. DNA for the CDR3: TGTGCCAGCAGTTTCACAGGGGGTTACACTGAAGCTTTCTTT. Amino acids: CASSFTGGYTEAFF.

This clonotype was found a few times. This chain links TRBV12-3 or TRBV12-4 with TRBJ2-1; no firm D call. This CDR3 has 16 residues. Trimming stripped 5 bases from V and 5 bases from J, with 19 bases between. Here the CDR3 DNA reads TGTGCCAGCAGTCCCCGATTTACGCCTGGGAACAATGAGCAGTTCTTC. It codes for CASSPRFTPGNNEQFF.

This chain joins TRBV5-1 and TRBJ1-4; D is unresolved. The germline CDR1 and CDR2 sequences are SGHRS and YFSETQ. V lost 4 bases and J 2 bases, leaving 12 bases between the germline ends. The CDR3 loop spans 15 amino acids. Here the CDR3 DNA reads TGCGCCAGCAGCGCGGTGTCGGGGACTAATGAAAAACTGTTTTTT. It is translated as CASSAVSGTNEKLFF.